This T cell receptor (beta chain) was obtained from a study of blood T cell repertoires in COVID-19. Study details: Some COVID-19 samples were acute and others convalescent; all came from the United States, Italy and Spain. T cells, B-cell-depleted T cells, or PBMCs provided the cDNA or gDNA that served as material.

This clone has a single count. Original data processing: Reference gene primer amplification gave nucleated cell count estimates. TCRdb keeps only in-frame clones here, not all; method: immunoSEQ multiplex PCR. V, J and clone size derive from that table, while D and trimming were established from the DNA sequence. The profile shows 100,000 to 150,000 clones, about 70% of them singletons. Germline lookup yields CDR1 SGHTA and CDR2 FQGNSA. Trimming removed 1 base at V and 2 bases at J, with 12 bases between. The CDR3 consists of 15 residues. Sequencing was carried out using peripheral blood. The receptor's source is a woman between 65 and 79 years old with acute or convalescent COVID-19. The chain joins TRBV7-2 to TRBJ2-7, with D perhaps TRBD1 (6 bases). CDR3 in amino acids: CASSLVRGPTYEQYF. In DNA, the CDR3 is TGTGCCAGCAGCTTAGTCAGGGGACCAACCTACGAGCAGTACTTC.